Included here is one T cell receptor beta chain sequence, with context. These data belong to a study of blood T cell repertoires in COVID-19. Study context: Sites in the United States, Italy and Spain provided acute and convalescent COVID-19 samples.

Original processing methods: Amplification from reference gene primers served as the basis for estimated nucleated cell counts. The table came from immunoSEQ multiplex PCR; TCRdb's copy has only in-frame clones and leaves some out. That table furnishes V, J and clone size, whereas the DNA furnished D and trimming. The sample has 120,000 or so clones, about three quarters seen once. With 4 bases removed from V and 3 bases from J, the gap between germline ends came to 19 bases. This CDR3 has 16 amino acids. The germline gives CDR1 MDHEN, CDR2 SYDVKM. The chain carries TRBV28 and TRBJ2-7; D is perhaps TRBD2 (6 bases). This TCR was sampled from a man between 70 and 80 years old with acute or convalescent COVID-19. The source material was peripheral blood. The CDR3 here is CASSYGGRDGGYEQYF. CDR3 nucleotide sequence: TGTGCCAGCAGTTACGGAGGCAGGGACGGGGGCTACGAGCAGTACTTC.